The 19 T cell receptor beta chains presented below share a single source sample, sequenced in a study of blood T cell repertoires in COVID-19. TCRdb's table, derived via immunoSEQ multiplex PCR, lists solely in-frame clones and lacks some. There are more than 80,000 clones in the sample; approximately 85% occur only once, and approximately 3% lies in the top ten. Sequencing was performed on peripheral blood. The receptors here all came from a woman older than 75 with COVID-19, enrolled during active disease.

J is TRBJ1-1 and V is TRBV12-3 or TRBV12-4; 7 nucleotides agree with TRBD1. This CDR3 is built from 13 residues. V lost 2 bases and J lost 6; bases outside the gene matches: 3. CDR3 bases: TGTGCCAGCAGTTTAAACAGGGGCGCTGAAGCTTTCTTT. Translating it yields CASSLNRGAEAFF.

Written as DNA, the CDR3 is TGTGCCGTCGCTGGGGGGGAGACCCAGTACTTC. Its translation is CAVAGGETQYF. The genes are TRBV10-3 and TRBJ2-5; tentative D call: TRBD2 (6 bases). The germline gives CDR1 ENHRY, CDR2 SYGVKD. V lost 11 bases and J 5 bases, leaving 12 bases between the germline ends. The CDR3 runs 11 residues.

The chain employs TRBV19 and TRBJ2-7, with 10 nucleotides matching TRBD1. The CDR3 is made up of 14 amino acids. Losses at the gene ends were 5 bases for V and 3 bases for J; bases not matched to a gene: 4. From germline, CDR1 is LNHDA and CDR2 SQIVND (reference sequence). CDR3 region: CASSPGTGDYEQYF. In DNA form, the CDR3 reads TGTGCCAGTAGTCCCGGGACAGGGGACTACGAGCAGTACTTC.

The CDR3 reads CASYGQAHSYEQYF. In DNA form, the CDR3 reads TGTGCCAGCTACGGACAGGCTCACTCCTACGAGCAGTACTTC. The V gene is TRBV28, the J gene TRBJ2-7; 7 bases agree with TRBD1. The CDR3 has 14 amino acids. The ends lost 8 bases at V and 0 bases at J; junction bases unmatched: 7. Germline loops: CDR1 MDHEN, CDR2 SYDVKM.

This chain joins TRBV27 and TRBJ2-1, with 12 bases lining up with TRBD2. The germline V gene encodes CDR1 MNHEY and CDR2 SMNVEV (reference sequence). The CDR3 totals 14 residues. J lost 4 bases, V lost 8 bases, and 3 bases had no gene match. The CDR3: CASASGRGYNEQFF. CDR3 coding DNA: TGTGCCAGCGCTAGCGGGAGGGGATACAATGAGCAGTTCTTC.

This chain connects TRBV19 to TRBJ1-2, with D perhaps TRBD1 (6 bases). The ends were cut back, 3 bases at V and 7 bases at J, with 21 bases in the middle. The CDR3 sequence is 16 residues long. Germline V lookup: CDR1 LNHDA, CDR2 SQIVND (reference sequence). DNA of the CDR3: TGTGCCAGTAGTATTTTCGGACAGAAGGCGTCTTCTGGCTACACCTTC. It translates to CASSIFGQKASSGYTF.

The chain combines TRBV12-5 with TRBJ1-2, with TRBD1 identical over 7 bases. Trimming removed 5 bases from V and 4 bases from J; junction bases left unmatched: 7. CDR3 length: 14 residues. CDR1 LGHNT and CDR2 FRNRAP come from the germline V gene. CDR3 protein: CASGTSGTVYGYTF. Written as DNA, the CDR3 is TGTGCTAGTGGTACCTCGGGGACAGTCTATGGCTACACCTTC.

The chain employs TRBV30 and TRBJ1-6; 7 bases map to TRBD1. The CDR3 totals 13 residues. The germline CDR1 and CDR2 sequences are GTSNPN and SVGIG (reference sequence). After removal of 3 bases from V and 12 bases from J, the junction contained 8 bases not matched to a gene. CDR3 nucleotides: TGTGCCTGGAGCGGCGGGACAGCGTTACCCCTCCACTTT. Residues: CAWSGGTALPLHF.

The chain recombines TRBV7-2 with TRBJ2-7; TRBD2 matches 14 bases. The germline CDR1 and CDR2 sequences are SGHTA and FQGNSA. The CDR3 totals 18 residues. The junction had 5 bases not matched to a gene; V was cut back by 1 base and J by 0 bases. The CDR3 DNA sequence: TGTGCCAGCAGCTTAGGACTAGCGGGAGGGCCGAGCTCCTACGAGCAGTACTTC. Encoded protein: CASSLGLAGGPSSYEQYF.

The chain employs TRBV5-1 and TRBJ2-2; TRBD2 matches at 7 bases. This CDR3 has 15 amino acids. V shed 6 bases and J 6 bases; nucleotides not matched to a gene: 11. Germline assignment: CDR1 SGHRS and CDR2 YFSETQ. CDR3 in amino acids: CASMWVGRHAGELFF. The CDR3 bases are TGCGCCAGCATGTGGGTCGGGAGGCACGCCGGGGAGCTGTTTTTT.

The chain employs TRBV7-2 and TRBJ2-7, with TRBD1 identical over 10 bases. The CDR3 spans 13 residues. The germline gives CDR1 SGHTA, CDR2 FQGNSA. J gave up 6 bases and V 7 bases, and 6 bases lay outside the gene matches. The CDR3: CASTGTGASEQYF. CDR3 sequence (DNA): TGTGCCAGCACCGGGACAGGGGCTAGCGAGCAGTACTTC.

The gene calls are TRBV12-5 and TRBJ2-6; D uncertain. V dropped 0 bases and J dropped 1 base, with 7 bases sitting between them. Germline loops: CDR1 LGHNT, CDR2 FRNRAP. The CDR3 length is 16 residues. CDR3 sequence reads: CASGLVRGSGANVLTF. The CDR3 DNA is TGTGCTAGTGGTTTGGTACGAGGTTCTGGGGCCAACGTCCTGACTTTC.

Turning to this clone: The junction and the germline gene differ at one end; a read error may be behind it. The chain recombines TRBV10-3 with TRBJ2-7; perhaps TRBD2 as D (5 bases). CDR3 length: 13 amino acids. Germline CDR1 ENHRY, CDR2 SYGVKD. The CDR3 nucleotides are TGTGCCATCAATGAGGGTAGCTCCTACGAGCAGTACTTC. It codes for CAINEGSSYEQYF.

J is TRBJ1-6 and V is TRBV30; D unresolved. CDR1 and CDR2 (germline): GTSNPN, SVGIG (reference sequence). Trimming took 1 base from V and 0 from J, leaving 19 bases between them. CDR3 length: 19 amino acids. The chain's CDR3 is CAWSARTRGRSSYNSPLHF. The CDR3 DNA reads as TGTGCCTGGAGTGCCCGAACCCGAGGGCGAAGCTCCTATAATTCACCCCTCCACTTT.

The J gene is TRBJ2-1, the V gene TRBV27, with TRBD1 identical over 8 bases. Germline CDR1 MNHEY, CDR2 SMNVEV (reference sequence). The CDR3 extends over 14 amino acids. The junction had 4 bases not matched to a gene; V was cut back by 6 bases and J by 3 bases. The CDR3 reads CASRKGQVYNEQFF. In DNA, the CDR3 is TGTGCCAGCAGAAAGGGACAGGTCTACAATGAGCAGTTCTTC.

This chain links TRBV5-1 with TRBJ2-1; 7 bases agree with TRBD2. V lost 4 bases, J lost 9 bases, and 7 bases stayed unmatched. The CDR3 length is 13 residues. Germline loops: CDR1 SGHRS, CDR2 YFSETQ. CDR3 nucleotide sequence: TGCGCCAGCAGCCGGGAGGTGGGTGTTGAGCAGTTCTTC. As protein: CASSREVGVEQFF.

This rearrangement joins TRBV3-1 (or the pseudogene TRBV3-2) to TRBJ2-5, with TRBD2 as a possible D gene (5 bases). The CDR3 covers 15 residues. Looked up from germline, CDR1 is LGHDT and CDR2 is YNNKEL (reference sequence). Trimming stripped 0 bases from V and 8 bases from J, with 16 bases between. The CDR3 loop reads CASSQDTVYGRTQYF. The CDR3 DNA follows: TGTGCCAGCAGCCAAGATACGGTGTATGGGAGAACCCAGTACTTC.

The V gene is TRBV18, the J gene TRBJ2-1; 8 bases are shared with TRBD2. V trimming: 3 bases; J trimming: 6 bases; junction bases outside the gene matches: 7. Germline V gene sequence: CDR1 KGHSH, CDR2 LQKENI. CDR3 length: 15 residues. Here the CDR3 DNA reads TGTGCCAGCTCACCCCCGGGGGGGCTTGGCAATGAGCAGTTCTTC. This gives the protein CASSPPGGLGNEQFF. Together with reference TRBV18 and TRBJ2-1, the CDR3 gives the full variable domain: NAGVMQNPRHLVRRRGQEARLRCSPMKGHSHVYWYRQLPEEGLKFMVYLQKENIIDESGMPKERFSAEFPKEGPSILRIQQVVRGDSAAYFCASSPPGGLGNEQFFGPGTRLTVL.

The chain has TRBV5-1 and TRBJ1-2, with 10 bases fitting TRBD1. V gave up 3 bases and J gave up 4 bases; unmatched junction bases: 6. This CDR3 region has 15 residues. Per the germline V gene, CDR1 is SGHRS and CDR2 is YFSETQ. The CDR3 loop is CASSSGQGLVYGYTF. The DNA of the CDR3 is TGCGCCAGCAGCTCGGGACAGGGGCTCGTCTATGGCTACACCTTC.